The 14 T cell receptor beta chains reported below all come from one sample, sequenced in a study of beta chain features in type 1 diabetes (dated by TCRdb to 2017 to 2018). Library method: the immunoSEQ multiplex PCR assay. The entire isolated RNA was reverse transcribed using the High Capacity cDNA Reverse Transcription Kit, and thus expressed TCRB transcripts were sequenced. The clones in this table, taken by TCRdb from immuneACCESS, are in-frame only. Not every clone is retained; where verified, under half of the shortfall comes from an unresolved V gene, and the cause of the rest is unknown. This sample comprises around 200,000 clones, about 13% of them detected only once. Jointly, the top ten make up 0.5% to 0.75% of the sample. The specimen sequenced was central memory CD4+ T cells from blood. These receptors all come from a woman under 30 in good health.

The chain uses TRBV7-2 and TRBJ2-2; D is ambiguous. The CDR3 loop spans 13 amino acids. The V gene's germline CDR1 is SGHTA and CDR2 FQGNSA. The germline V and J ends were trimmed by 5 bases and 3 bases, with 7 bases remaining between them. The CDR3 DNA follows: TGTGCCAGCAGCGCGGATGACACCGGGGAGCTGTTTTTT. Residues: CASSADDTGELFF.

This clone was picked up a small number of times. This chain joins TRBV19 and TRBJ2-2; 8 positions agree with TRBD2. The trim removed 6 bases at V and 0 bases at J, leaving 3 bases unmatched. The CDR3 length is 15 residues. CDR1 is LNHDA and CDR2 is SQIVND in the germline V gene (reference sequence). CDR3 protein: CASRMGLANTGELFF. The CDR3 nucleotides read TGTGCCAGTAGGATGGGACTAGCGAACACCGGGGAGCTGTTTTTT.

The chain carries TRBV2 and TRBJ2-7, with 8 bases identical to TRBD2. Germline CDR1 and CDR2: SNHLY and FYNNEI. The junction had 8 bases not matched to a gene; V was cut back by 4 bases and J by 6 bases. The CDR3 runs 14 residues. The CDR3, as DNA: TGTGCCAGCAGTGGGGGGACTAGGCTGGGCGAGCAGTACTTC. The encoded protein is CASSGGTRLGEQYF.

Here the CDR3 reads CASSPGQGQYF. The CDR3 DNA sequence: TGTGCCAGCAGCCCCGGACAGGGTCAGTACTTC. The chain links TRBV4-2 to TRBJ2-4; 8 bases fit TRBD1. Germline V lookup: CDR1 LGHNA, CDR2 YNFKEQ. Trimming took 4 bases from V and 12 from J; bases not matched to a gene: 2. The CDR3 length is 11 residues.

This clone came up a few times. The J gene is TRBJ2-1, the V gene TRBV11-1; the match to TRBD2 covers 7 bases. The germline V gene has CDR1 SGHAT and CDR2 FQDESV (reference sequence). The CDR3 runs 14 residues. V trimming: 1 base; J trimming: 8 bases; junction bases outside the gene matches: 5. The CDR3 region is CASSLGAGVDEQFF. The CDR3 nucleotides are TGTGCCAGCAGCTTAGGGGCGGGAGTGGATGAGCAGTTCTTC.

The chain uses TRBV6-6 and TRBJ2-7, with 7 bases lining up with TRBD2. This CDR3 spans 14 amino acids. Germline CDR1 MNHNY, CDR2 SVGAGI (reference sequence). The V segment lost 6 bases and the J segment 1 base; nucleotides outside the gene matches: 6. The CDR3 spells CASRAERGSYEQYF. Here the CDR3 DNA reads TGTGCCAGCAGGGCCGAGCGGGGTTCCTACGAGCAGTACTTC.

This clone was seen a few times. This chain links TRBV10-3 with TRBJ1-2; D is possibly TRBD1 (5 bases). The CDR3 runs 14 residues. Trimming pared 1 base from V and 0 bases from J, leaving 6 bases between. Germline values: CDR1 ENHRY, CDR2 SYGVKD. The CDR3 sequence is CAISELGPNYGYTF. CDR3 coding DNA: TGTGCCATCAGTGAGTTGGGGCCTAACTATGGCTACACCTTC.

This clone was found a few times. The V and J genes are TRBV6-5 and TRBJ1-5, with D tentatively TRBD1 (5 bases). Between the trimmed V and J ends, which lost 8 bases and 2 bases, there was a span of 10 bases. Germline values: CDR1 MNHEY, CDR2 SVGAGI. The CDR3 has 13 residues. DNA for the CDR3: TGTGCCAGCGGAGGGACGGGCAATCAGCCCCAGCATTTT. This translates into CASGGTGNQPQHF.

This clone has just a few counts. The chain joins TRBV30 to TRBJ1-4, with D tentatively TRBD1 (6 bases). V dropped 2 bases and J dropped 8 bases, with 21 bases sitting between them. This CDR3 contains 16 residues. Germline V gene lookup returns CDR1 GTSNPN and CDR2 SVGIG (reference sequence). The CDR3 DNA reads as TGTGCCTGGAGTCAGCTTCTAGGGGGGGCCGGGGAAAAACTGTTTTTT. Protein: CAWSQLLGGAGEKLFF. Supplemented by reference TRBV30 and TRBJ1-4, the full variable domain reads SQTIHQWPATLVQPVGSPLSLECTVEGTSNPNLYWYRQAAGRGLQLLFYSVGIGQISSEVPQNLSASRPQDRQFILSSKKLLLSDSGFYLCAWSQLLGGAGEKLFFGSGTQLSVL.

The chain has TRBV5-4 and TRBJ2-4; D perhaps matches TRBD2 (5 bases). Trimming removed 4 bases at V and 6 bases at J, with 17 bases between. CDR3 size: 15 residues. Germline V CDR1 and CDR2: SGHNT, YYREEE (reference sequence). In DNA, the CDR3 is TGTGCCAGCAGCCGGCGAGAGAGGGCTGGAAACATTCAGTACTTC. This translates into CASSRRERAGNIQYF. Based on the CDR3 plus reference TRBV5-4 and TRBJ2-4, the full variable domain is ETGVTQSPTHLIKTRGQQVTLRCSSQSGHNTVSWYQQALGQGPQFIFQYYREEENGRGNFPPRFSGLQFPNYSSELNVNALELDDSALYLCASSRRERAGNIQYFGAGTRLSVL.

The genes are TRBV28 and TRBJ2-5; possible D gene TRBD2, 6 bases. Germline CDR1 and CDR2: MDHEN and SYDVKM. The CDR3 length is 16 residues. V shed 5 bases and J shed 1 base, with 17 bases lying between them. CDR3 protein: CASSTGSAGFQETQYF. DNA of the CDR3: TGTGCCAGCAGTACGGGATCGGCGGGATTCCAAGAGACCCAGTACTTC. The entire variable domain, with the rest obtained from reference TRBV28 and TRBJ2-5, is as follows: DVKVTQSSRYLVKRTGEKVFLECVQDMDHENMFWYRQDPGLGLRLIYFSYDVKMKEKGDIPEGYSVSREKKERFSLILESASTNQTSMYLCASSTGSAGFQETQYFGPGTRLLVL.

This clone has ten or more counts. The genes are TRBV28 and TRBJ2-7, with 9 bases identical to TRBD2. Trimming at V came to 1 base and at J to 2 bases, leaving 9 bases not matched to a gene. The CDR3 consists of 17 residues. The germline V gene has CDR1 MDHEN and CDR2 SYDVKM. The CDR3 nucleotides read TGTGCCAGCAGTTTATCGTCTAGCGGGGTCGTCACCTACGAGCAGTACTTC. It codes for CASSLSSSGVVTYEQYF.

V is TRBV9 and J is TRBJ2-7; 8 positions agree with TRBD2. V trimming: 2 bases; J trimming: 2 bases; junction bases outside the gene matches: 6. The CDR3 runs to 15 residues. The V gene's germline CDR1 is SGDLS and CDR2 YYNGEE. In nucleotides, the CDR3 is TGTGCCAGCAGCGTTGCGACTAGCGAGCCCTACGAGCAGTACTTC. Amino acids: CASSVATSEPYEQYF.

The chain carries TRBV4-2 and TRBJ2-3; 10 bases fit TRBD2. Germline-derived CDR1 and CDR2 are LGHNA and YNFKEQ. The CDR3 length is 17 residues. Trimming took 0 bases from V and 7 from J; bases not matched to a gene: 10. As DNA, the CDR3 is TGTGCCAGCAGCCAAGATGGGACTAGCGCTCCCGCCAATACGCAGTATTTT. As protein: CASSQDGTSAPANTQYF.